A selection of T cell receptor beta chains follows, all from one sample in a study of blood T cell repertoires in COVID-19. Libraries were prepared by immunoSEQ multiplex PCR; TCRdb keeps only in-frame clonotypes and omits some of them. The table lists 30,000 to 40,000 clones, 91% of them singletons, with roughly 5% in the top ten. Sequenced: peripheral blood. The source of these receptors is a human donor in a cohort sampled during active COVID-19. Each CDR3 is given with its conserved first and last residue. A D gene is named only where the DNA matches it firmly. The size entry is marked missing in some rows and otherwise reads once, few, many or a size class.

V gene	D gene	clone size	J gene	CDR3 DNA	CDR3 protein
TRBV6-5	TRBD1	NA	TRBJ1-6	TGTGCCAGCAGTTGGACAGGTTCACCCCTCCACTTT	CASSWTGSPLHF
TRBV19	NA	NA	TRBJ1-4	TGTGCCAGTAGTATAGATCGAGGGAAACTGTTTTTT	CASSIDRGKLFF
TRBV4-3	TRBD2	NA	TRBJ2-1	TGCGCCAGCAGCCCCCTAGCGGGAGCCTACAATGAGCAGTTCTTC	CASSPLAGAYNEQFF
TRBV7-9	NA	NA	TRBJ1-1	TGTGCCAGCAGTGTAACAAGTGATGCTTTCTTT	CASSVTSDAFF
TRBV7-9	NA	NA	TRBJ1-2	TGTGCCAGCAGCTTAGCTTCGGGTCTCTATGGCTACACCTTC	CASSLASGLYGYTF
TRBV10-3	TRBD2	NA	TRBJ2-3	TGTGCCATCAGTGTGACTAGCGGGGAGATCACAGATACGCAGTATTTT	CAISVTSGEITDTQYF
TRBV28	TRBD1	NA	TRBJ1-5	TGTGCCAGCAGCTCTCTGTCGACAGGGGGCTCGGTTAGCAATCAGCCCCAGCATTTT	CASSSLSTGGSVSNQPQHF
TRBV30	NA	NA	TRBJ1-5	TGTGCCTGGGGGACGGGGGGCGCCCTTTTAGGTCAGCCCCAGCATTTT	CAWGTGGALLGQPQHF
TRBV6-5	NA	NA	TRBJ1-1	TGTGCCAGCAGGGGGAACAGGTTTGGGGACACTGAAGCTTTCTTT	CASRGNRFGDTEAFF
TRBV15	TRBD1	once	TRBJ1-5	TGTGCCACCAGCAGATGGGGGACAGGGGATCAGCCCCAGCATTTT	CATSRWGTGDQPQHF
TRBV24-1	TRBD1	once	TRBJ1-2	TGTGCCACCAGTGAGCTGCGACAGGGGGGAGTCTATGGCTACACCTTC	CATSELRQGGVYGYTF
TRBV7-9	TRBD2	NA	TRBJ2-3	TGTGCCAGCAGCTTACTAGCGGGCACAGATACGCAGTATTTT	CASSLLAGTDTQYF
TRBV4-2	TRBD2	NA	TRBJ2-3	TGTGCCAGCAGCCAAGAGCGACTAGCAACAGATACGCAGTATTTT	CASSQERLATDTQYF
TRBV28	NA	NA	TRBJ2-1	TGTGCCAGCAGTTCCCTACTAGGTTTGGACAATGAGCAGTTCTTC	CASSSLLGLDNEQFF
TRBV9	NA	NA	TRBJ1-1	TGTGCCAGCAGCGTAGCTGCAACTAACACTGAAGCTTTCTTT	CASSVAATNTEAFF
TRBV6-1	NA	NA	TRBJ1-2	TGTGCCAGCAGGGAAGGGGTCGACACCGCTAACTATGGCTACACCTTC	CASREGVDTANYGYTF
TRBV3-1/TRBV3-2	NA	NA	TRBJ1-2	TGTGCCAGCAGCCAGGTGCGCGACTATGGCTACACCTTC	CASSQVRDYGYTF
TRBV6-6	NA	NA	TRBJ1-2	TGTGCCAGCAGTCCGACGGGGAATGGCTACACCTTC	CASSPTGNGYTF
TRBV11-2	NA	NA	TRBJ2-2	TGTGCCAGCAGCCAGTGGACAGAGAACACCGGGGAGCTGTTTTTT	CASSQWTENTGELFF
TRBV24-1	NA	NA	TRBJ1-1	TGTGCCACCAGTGCCTCACAGGTGAACACTGAAGCTTTCTTT	CATSASQVNTEAFF
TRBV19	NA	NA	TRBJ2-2	TGTGCCAGTAGTATTCACGGGGAGCTGTTTTTT	CASSIHGELFF
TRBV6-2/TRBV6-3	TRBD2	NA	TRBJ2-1	TGTGCCAGCAGTTACCTTTGGGGGACTAGCGGGAGGCAGTTCTTC	CASSYLWGTSGRQFF
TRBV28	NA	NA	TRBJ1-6	TGTGCCAGCAGTTTGGGGGGGGCTCATTCACCCCTCCACTTT	CASSLGGAHSPLHF
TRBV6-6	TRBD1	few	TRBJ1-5	TGTGCCACCCGGAGGGGGCTGTTCAATCAGCCCCAGCATTTT	CATRRGLFNQPQHF
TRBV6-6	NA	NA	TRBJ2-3	TGTGCCAGCAGTTTCTCTCACGCGACAGATACGCAGTATTTT	CASSFSHATDTQYF
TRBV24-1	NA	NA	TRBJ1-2	TGTGCCACCAGTGATTCTTTTTCTACCTATGGCTACACCTTC	CATSDSFSTYGYTF
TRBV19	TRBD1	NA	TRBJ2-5	TGTGCCAGCTCAGACAGGGCAGCCCGTGAGACCCAGTACTTC	CASSDRAARETQYF
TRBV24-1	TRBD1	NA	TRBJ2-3	TGTGCCACCAGTGATTCCTTGGACAGGGGTAACACAGATACGCAGTATTTT	CATSDSLDRGNTDTQYF
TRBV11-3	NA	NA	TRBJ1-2	TGTGCCAGCAGCTTATTTCTACGGGATGGCTACACCTTC	CASSLFLRDGYTF
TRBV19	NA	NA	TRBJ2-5	TGTGCCAGTAGTAAGTGGGCAGGGGGGCAAGAGACCCAGTACTTC	CASSKWAGGQETQYF
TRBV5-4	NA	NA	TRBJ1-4	TGTGCCAGCAGCCCGCCGGGCGGGGATAATGAAAAACTGTTTTTT	CASSPPGGDNEKLFF
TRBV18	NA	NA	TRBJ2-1	TGTGCCAGCTCCAACAATGAGCAGTTCTTC	CASSNNEQFF
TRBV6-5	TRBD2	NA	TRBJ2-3	TGTGCCAGCATTAAAGGGACTAGCGGGACAGATACGCAGTATTTT	CASIKGTSGTDTQYF
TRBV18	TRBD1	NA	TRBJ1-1	TGTGCCAGCTCACCGGGACGGACAGGGGCGAACACTGAAGCTTTCTTT	CASSPGRTGANTEAFF
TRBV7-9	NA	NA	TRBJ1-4	TGTGCCAGCAGCTCCTTCGACAGCGTAAATGAAAAACTGTTTTTT	CASSSFDSVNEKLFF
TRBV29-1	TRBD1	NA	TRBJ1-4	TGCAGCGCCGATTCAGGGGGCACTAATGAAAAACTGTTTTTT	CSADSGGTNEKLFF
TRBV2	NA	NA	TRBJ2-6	TGTGCCAGCAGTGAGAGGGGAGGTGGGGCCAACGTCCTGACTTTC	CASSERGGGANVLTF
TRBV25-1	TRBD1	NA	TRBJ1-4	TGTGCCAGCCAACTAGGGACAGGGAGGAATGAAAAACTGTTTTTT	CASQLGTGRNEKLFF
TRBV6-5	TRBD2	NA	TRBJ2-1	TGTGCCAGCAGTAGTGGACTAGCGACCTACAATGAGCAGTTCTTC	CASSSGLATYNEQFF
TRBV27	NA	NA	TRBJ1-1	TGTGCCAGCAGTTTAGTCGCGCGGAACACTGAAGCTTTCTTT	CASSLVARNTEAFF
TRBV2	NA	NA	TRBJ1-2	TGTGCCAGCAGCCCCACCTTAATTAACCGGGACACTCATTACTATGGCTACACCTTC	CASSPTLINRDTHYYGYTF
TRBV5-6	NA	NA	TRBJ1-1	TGTGCCAGCAGCTTGTTGGGAGCCGAAGCTTTCTTT	CASSLLGAEAFF
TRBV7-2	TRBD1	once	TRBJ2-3	TGTGCCAGCAGCTGGGGGACAGGGACAAGCACAGATACGCAGTATTTT	CASSWGTGTSTDTQYF
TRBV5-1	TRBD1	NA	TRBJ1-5	TGCGCCAGCAGCTTGGAAGGGGGCGATCAGCCCCAGCATTTT	CASSLEGGDQPQHF
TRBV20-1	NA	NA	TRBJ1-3	TGCAGTGCTAGTCTAACAGGGTCCGGAAACACCATATATTTT	CSASLTGSGNTIYF
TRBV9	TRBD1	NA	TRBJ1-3	TGTGCCAGCAGCGTGGGACAGATTCCCTCTGGAAACACCATATATTTT	CASSVGQIPSGNTIYF
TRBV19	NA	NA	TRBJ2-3	TGTGCCAGTGGAGGCGGAAGCACAGATACGCAGTATTTT	CASGGGSTDTQYF
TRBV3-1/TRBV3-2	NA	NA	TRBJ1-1	TGTGCCAGCAGCCAACACGCCGAGAGGGCTGTGACTTATGAAGCTTTCTTT	CASSQHAERAVTYEAFF
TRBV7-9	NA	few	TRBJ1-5	TGTGCCAGCAGCTTTGGGGGCCAGCCCCAGCATTTT	CASSFGGQPQHF
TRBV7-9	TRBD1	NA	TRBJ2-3	TGTGCCAGCAGCCCGGGGACAGGGGTGTCAGATACGCAGTATTTT	CASSPGTGVSDTQYF
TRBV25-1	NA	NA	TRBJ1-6	TGTGCCAGCAGTGCCAACCCTGCGGGGCCTTATAATTCACCCCTCCACTTT	CASSANPAGPYNSPLHF
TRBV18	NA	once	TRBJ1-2	TGTGCCAGCTCACCGGATCCGGTACAGCACAGCTCTAAAGGCTACACCTTC	CASSPDPVQHSSKGYTF
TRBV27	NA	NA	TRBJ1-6	TGTGCCAGCAGTTTAGGGTCAATGACAGTGCGATCACCCCTCCACTTT	CASSLGSMTVRSPLHF